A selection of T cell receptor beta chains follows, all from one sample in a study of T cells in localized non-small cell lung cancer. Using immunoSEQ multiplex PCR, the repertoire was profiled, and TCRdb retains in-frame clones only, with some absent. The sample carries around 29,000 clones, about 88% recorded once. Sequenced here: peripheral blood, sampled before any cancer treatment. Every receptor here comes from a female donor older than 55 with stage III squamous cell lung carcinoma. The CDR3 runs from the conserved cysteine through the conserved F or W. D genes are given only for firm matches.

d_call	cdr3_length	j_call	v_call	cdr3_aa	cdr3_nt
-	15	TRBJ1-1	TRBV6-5	CASSYSHNGDTEAFF	TGTGCCAGCAGTTACTCTCACAACGGGGACACTGAAGCTTTCTTT
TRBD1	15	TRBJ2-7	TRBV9	CASSVKTGQGGEQYF	TGTGCCAGCAGCGTAAAAACGGGACAGGGGGGCGAGCAGTACTTC
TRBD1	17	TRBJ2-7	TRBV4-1	CASSQEFRRGQYYEQYF	TGCGCCAGCAGCCAAGAATTTCGCAGGGGGCAATACTACGAGCAGTACTTC
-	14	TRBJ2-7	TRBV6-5	CASCRDPNSYEQYF	TGTGCCAGCTGTAGGGACCCAAACTCCTACGAGCAGTACTTC
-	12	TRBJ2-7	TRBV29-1	CSVGRGTPEQYF	TGCAGCGTTGGGAGGGGAACTCCCGAGCAGTACTTC
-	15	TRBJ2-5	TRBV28	CASSSPLERSETQYF	TGTGCCAGCAGTTCCCCCCTAGAGAGGTCAGAGACCCAGTACTTC
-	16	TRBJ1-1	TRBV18	CASSPQRDTRGTEAFF	TGTGCCAGCTCACCACAGAGGGACACTAGGGGAACTGAAGCTTTCTTT
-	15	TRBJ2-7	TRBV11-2	CASSWMGSANYEQYF	TGTGCCAGCAGCTGGATGGGAAGCGCCAACTACGAGCAGTACTTC
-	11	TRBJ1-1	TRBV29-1	CSVARQSAAFF	TGCAGCGTTGCCAGACAGTCGGCGGCTTTCTTT
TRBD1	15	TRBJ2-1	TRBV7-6	CASSGINRGLHEQFF	TGTGCCAGCAGCGGGATTAACAGGGGGCTTCATGAGCAGTTCTTC